This T cell receptor beta chain was identified in a study of blood T cell repertoires in COVID-19. The V gene's germline CDR1 is ENHRY and CDR2 SYGVKD. Trimming left V 6 bases short and J 0 bases short, with 12 bases between. CDR3 length: 14 amino acids. Original analysis: Estimates of nucleated cell counts were drawn from the amplification of reference gene primers. Profiling relied on immunoSEQ multiplex PCR, and the TCRdb table lists in-frame clones only, not all of them. V and J calls and clone size come straight from that table; D and trimming were deduced from the DNA. The table includes some 300,000 clones, over 80% detected once.

The source is a woman between 50 and 59 years old with COVID-19, enrolled during active disease. V is TRBV10-3 and J is TRBJ2-7; tentative D call: TRBD1 (6 bases). Sample: peripheral blood. The CDR3 DNA is TGTGCCATCAGACGGGACACTAACTCCTACGAGCAGTACTTC. This sequence encodes CAIRRDTNSYEQYF.